The TCR beta chain under discussion was sequenced for a study of T cell changes during pregnancy in multiple sclerosis (dated by TCRdb to about 2019). General notes on the study: The study looked at changes in the T cell repertoire across pregnancy in women with multiple sclerosis.

The library was produced with the immunoSEQ multiplex PCR assay. TCRdb limited this immuneACCESS table to in-frame rearrangements with V and J called. A share of clones is missing; checked studies link under half to unresolved V genes, and the rest is unexplained. Across this sample there are 49,000 or so clones, with around 91% seen only once. The ten largest clones take up approximately 0.41% of the sample. Note on this clone: Its antigen remains undetermined. No base quality information exists; no much larger clone differs at one position.

The source of this sequence is a female donor in good health, enrolled as a control in a pregnancy study. Sequenced here: CD4+ T cells from peripheral blood mononuclear cells, sampled in the second trimester of pregnancy.

The DNA is as follows: TGTGCCAGCAGCTTGGCCCTACAGGGGACGACATATGGCTACACCTTC. Its coded protein is CASSLALQGTTYGYTF. In this chain, TRBV5-4 is recombined with TRBJ1-2; the junction holds 7 bases that match TRBD1. Including the terminal cysteine and phenylalanine, the CDR3 comprises 16 residues. Left in the record is the CDR3 DNA by itself, 48 bases read in frame from the first base. The germline V end is reduced by 0 bases and the J end by 5 bases; junction bases left unmatched: 10. CDR1 and CDR2 are read off the germline V gene (reference sequence) as SGHNT and YYREEE.